This T cell receptor beta chain was recorded in a study of siplizumab effects on memory and regulatory T cells. Findings of the study overall: The diversity of naive T cells seemed greater than that of memory cells, and their alloresponse contribution seemed major. For siplizumab cultures, the suppressive function of their proliferating Tregs was not confirmed. Assignment of a naive or memory phenotype failed for roughly 75-97% of the proliferating CD4+ or CD8+ clones.

There are 17 residues in the CDR3. Trimming took off 0 bases at V and 6 bases at J, with 21 bases between the two ends. The germline V gene has CDR1 MGHRA and CDR2 YSYEKL. TCR templates, 75,000 to 100,000 per sample, were assayed. The method was immunoSEQ multiplex PCR; TCRdb's version includes in-frame clones alone and lacks a portion of them. Here the sample spans some 96,000 clones, around 92% being singletons. Points on this clone: The antigen remains unidentified.

The V and J genes are TRBV4-1 and TRBJ2-7; tentatively, D is TRBD2 (6 bases). Sequencing was done on a sample of CD4+ T cells sorted from blood. This receptor was obtained from a human donor in good health. The CDR3 loop reads CASSQDSPNTIAVEQYF. The CDR3 DNA reads TGCGCCAGCAGCCAAGACTCCCCCAACACCATAGCGGTCGAGCAGTACTTC.